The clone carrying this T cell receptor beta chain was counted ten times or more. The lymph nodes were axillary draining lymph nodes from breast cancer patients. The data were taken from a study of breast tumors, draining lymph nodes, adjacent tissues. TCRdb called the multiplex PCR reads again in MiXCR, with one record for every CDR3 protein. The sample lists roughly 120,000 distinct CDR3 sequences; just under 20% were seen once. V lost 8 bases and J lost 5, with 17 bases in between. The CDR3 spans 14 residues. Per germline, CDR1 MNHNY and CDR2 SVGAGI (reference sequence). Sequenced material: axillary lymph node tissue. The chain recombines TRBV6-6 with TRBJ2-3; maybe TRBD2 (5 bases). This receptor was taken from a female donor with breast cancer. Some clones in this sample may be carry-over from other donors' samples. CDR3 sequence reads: CASCPAGAVDTQYF. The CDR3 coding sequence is TGTGCCAGCTGCCCGGCGGGCGCGGTAGATACGCAGTATTTT.